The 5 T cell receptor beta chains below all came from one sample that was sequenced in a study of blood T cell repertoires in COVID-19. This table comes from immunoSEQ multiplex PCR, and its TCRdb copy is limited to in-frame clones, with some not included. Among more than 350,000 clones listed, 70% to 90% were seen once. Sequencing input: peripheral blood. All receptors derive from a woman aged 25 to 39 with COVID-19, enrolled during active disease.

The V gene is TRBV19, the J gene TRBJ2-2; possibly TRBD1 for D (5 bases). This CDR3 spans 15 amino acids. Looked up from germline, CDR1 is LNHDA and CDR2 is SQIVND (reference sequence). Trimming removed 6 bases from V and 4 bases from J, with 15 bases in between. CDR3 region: CASSPRVRGTGELFF. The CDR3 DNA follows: TGTGCCAGTAGCCCCAGGGTACGAGGCACCGGGGAGCTGTTTTTT.

Here the CDR3 DNA reads TGTGCCAGCAGTTTATTTCGTGTTGATACGCAGTATTTT. Residues: CASSLFRVDTQYF. The chain employs TRBV28 and TRBJ2-3, with D unclear. The CDR3 totals 13 residues. V lost 1 base, J lost 6 bases, and 8 bases lay in between. The germline gives CDR1 MDHEN, CDR2 SYDVKM.

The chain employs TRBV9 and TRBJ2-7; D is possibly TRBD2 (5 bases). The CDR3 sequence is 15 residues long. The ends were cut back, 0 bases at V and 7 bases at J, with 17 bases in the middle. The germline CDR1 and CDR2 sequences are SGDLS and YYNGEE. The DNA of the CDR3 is TGTGCCAGCAGCGTAGATCCAGCGGAGTCCGGAGAGCAGTACTTC. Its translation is CASSVDPAESGEQYF.

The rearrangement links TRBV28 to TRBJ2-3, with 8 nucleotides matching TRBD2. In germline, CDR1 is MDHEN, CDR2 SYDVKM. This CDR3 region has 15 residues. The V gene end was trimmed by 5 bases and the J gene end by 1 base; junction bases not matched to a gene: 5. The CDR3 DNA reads TGTGCCAGCAGTAAACATAGCGGGGGCACAGATACGCAGTATTTT. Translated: CASSKHSGGTDTQYF.

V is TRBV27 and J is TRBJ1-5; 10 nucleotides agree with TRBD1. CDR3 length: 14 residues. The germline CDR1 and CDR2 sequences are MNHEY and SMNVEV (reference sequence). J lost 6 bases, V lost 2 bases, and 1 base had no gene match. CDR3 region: CASSLGTGAQPQHF. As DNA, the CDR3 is TGTGCCAGCAGTTTAGGGACAGGGGCTCAGCCCCAGCATTTT.